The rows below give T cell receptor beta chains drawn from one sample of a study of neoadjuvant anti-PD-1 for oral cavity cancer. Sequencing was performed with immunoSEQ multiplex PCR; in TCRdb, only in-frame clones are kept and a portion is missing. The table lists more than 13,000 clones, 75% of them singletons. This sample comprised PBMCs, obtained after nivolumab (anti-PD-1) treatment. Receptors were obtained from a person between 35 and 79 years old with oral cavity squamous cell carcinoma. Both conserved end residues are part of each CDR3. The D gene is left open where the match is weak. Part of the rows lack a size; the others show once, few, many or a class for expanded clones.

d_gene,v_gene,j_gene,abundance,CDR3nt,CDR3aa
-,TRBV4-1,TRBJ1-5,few,TGCGCCAGCAGCCAAGATGCTGCTGATCAGCCCCAGCATTTT,CASSQDAADQPQHF
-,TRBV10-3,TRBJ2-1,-,TGTGCCATCAGTGAGTCAACTAGATGGGCAGAGCAGTTCTTC,CAISESTRWAEQFF
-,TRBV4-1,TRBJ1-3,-,TGCGCCAGCAGCCAAGTAAGCTCTGGAAACACCATATATTTT,CASSQVSSGNTIYF
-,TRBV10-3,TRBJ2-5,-,TGTGCCATCAGTGAGTTCAGACAAGAGACCCAGTACTTC,CAISEFRQETQYF
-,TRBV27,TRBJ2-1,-,TGTGCCAGCAGTTTCCTGAGCTCCTACAATGAGCAGTTCTTC,CASSFLSSYNEQFF
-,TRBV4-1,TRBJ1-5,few,TGCGCCAGCAGCCAGGCCGGGACGGCTTGGGGTCAGCCCCAGCATTTT,CASSQAGTAWGQPQHF
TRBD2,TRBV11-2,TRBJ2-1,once,TGTGCCAGCAGCTTAGAGAGCGGGGTTGTCTATGAGCAGTTCTTC,CASSLESGVVYEQFF
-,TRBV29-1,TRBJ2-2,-,TGCAGCGTTGTGTCCGAGACGGACAACACCGGGGAGCTGTTTTTT,CSVVSETDNTGELFF
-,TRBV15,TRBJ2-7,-,TGTGCCACCAGCAGTGATCGCCTCAGGGCCGGAGCCTACGAGCAGTACTTC,CATSSDRLRAGAYEQYF
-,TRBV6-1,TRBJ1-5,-,TGTGCCAGCAGTGGGGAAACAGGGAATCAGCCCCAGCATTTT,CASSGETGNQPQHF
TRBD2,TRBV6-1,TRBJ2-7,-,TGTGCCAGCAGTCCGGGAGGGGCCGTCGGCGAGCAGTACTTC,CASSPGGAVGEQYF
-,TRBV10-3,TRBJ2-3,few,TGTGCCATCAGTGAGTCGAGAACTAGCACAGATACGCAGTATTTT,CAISESRTSTDTQYF
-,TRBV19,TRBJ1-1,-,TGTGCCAGTACATTTTCCCAGGGGAACACTGAAGCTTTCTTT,CASTFSQGNTEAFF
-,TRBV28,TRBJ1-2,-,TGTGCCAGCAATGGACGCTTGGGCCGAGGGCAAAACTATGGCTACACCTTC,CASNGRLGRGQNYGYTF
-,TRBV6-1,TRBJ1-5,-,TGTGCCAGCAGAAATCACAGGGATAGCAATCAGCCCCAGCATTTT,CASRNHRDSNQPQHF
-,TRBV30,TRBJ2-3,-,TGTGCCTGGAGCGTTTTAATGGATACGCAGTATTTT,CAWSVLMDTQYF
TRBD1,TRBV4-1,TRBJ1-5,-,TGCGCCAGCAGTGACAGGGGAGGTCAGCCCCAGCATTTT,CASSDRGGQPQHF
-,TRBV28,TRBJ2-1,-,TGTGCCAGCAGTGGGTCGTGGGGCCCCGGGAAAAGCTCCTACAATGAGCAGTTCTTC,CASSGSWGPGKSSYNEQFF
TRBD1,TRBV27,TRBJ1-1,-,TGTGCCAGCAGTTTTTATCGGTTACGGGACAGGGGAACTGAAGCTTTCTTT,CASSFYRLRDRGTEAFF
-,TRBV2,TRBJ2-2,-,TGTGCCAGCAGTCTTTCCGGGACTCATAACACCGGGGAGCTGTTTTTT,CASSLSGTHNTGELFF
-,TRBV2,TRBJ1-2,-,TGTGCCAGCAGTGAACAGGGGTATGGCTACACCTTC,CASSEQGYGYTF
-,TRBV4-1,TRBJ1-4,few,TGCGCCAGCAGCCGGGCGGTTAATGAAAAACTGTTTTTT,CASSRAVNEKLFF
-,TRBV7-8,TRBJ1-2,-,TGTGCCAGCAGCTTTAGGGATTTCTATGGCTACACCTTC,CASSFRDFYGYTF
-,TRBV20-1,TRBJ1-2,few,TGCAGTGTCGGGGGGGGCGTTGGCTACACCTTC,CSVGGGVGYTF
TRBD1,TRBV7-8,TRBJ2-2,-,TGTGCCAGCAGCCCCCGGACAGGAAAAGACACCGGGGAGCTGTTTTTT,CASSPRTGKDTGELFF
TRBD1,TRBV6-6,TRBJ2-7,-,TGTGCCAGCAGTTACTACCGGGACAGCCCTGAGGAGCAGTACTTC,CASSYYRDSPEEQYF
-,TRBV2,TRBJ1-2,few,TGTGCCAGCAGCCGCGATTACTATGGCTACACCTTC,CASSRDYYGYTF
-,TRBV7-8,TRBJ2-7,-,TGTGCCAGCAGCTTAGGACGGGTGAACGAGCAGTACTTC,CASSLGRVNEQYF
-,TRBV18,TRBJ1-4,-,TGTGCCAGCTCACCACCCGGGGGGCGTGAAAAACTGTTTTTT,CASSPPGGREKLFF
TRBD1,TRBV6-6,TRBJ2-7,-,TGTGCCAGCAGCCCGACAGGGTCCGAGCAGTACTTC,CASSPTGSEQYF
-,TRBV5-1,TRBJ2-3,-,TGCGCCAGCAGCCTCGCAGCCTACACAGATACGCAGTATTTT,CASSLAAYTDTQYF
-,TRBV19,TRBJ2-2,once,TGTGCCAGCCGACCTTTGGGTCCCTATCCCGAGACGAACACCGGGGAGCTGTTTTTT,CASRPLGPYPETNTGELFF
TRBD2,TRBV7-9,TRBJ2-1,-,TGTGCCAGCAGCCCTACGGCGGGAGTGATTTATGAGCAGTTCTTC,CASSPTAGVIYEQFF
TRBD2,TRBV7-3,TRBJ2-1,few,TGTGCCAGCAGCTCCTGGGCTAGCGGGAGTGAGCAGTTCTTC,CASSSWASGSEQFF
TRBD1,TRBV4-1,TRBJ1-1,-,TGCGCCAGCAGCCGGTCGGGACAGGGGAACACTGAAGCTTTCTTT,CASSRSGQGNTEAFF
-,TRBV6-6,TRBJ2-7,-,TGTGCCAGCAGTAGCGACTCCTACGAGCAGTACTTC,CASSSDSYEQYF
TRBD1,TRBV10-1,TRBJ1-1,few,TGCGCCAGCAGCCGGACAGGTACTGAAGCTTTCTTT,CASSRTGTEAFF
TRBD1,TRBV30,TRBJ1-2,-,TGTGCCTGGACAGGACAGGCACCTAGGGGCTACACCTTC,CAWTGQAPRGYTF
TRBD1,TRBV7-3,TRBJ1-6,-,TGTGCCAGCAGCTTTAACAGGGGACCAGGTTCACCCCTCCACTTT,CASSFNRGPGSPLHF
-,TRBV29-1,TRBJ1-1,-,TGCAGCGTTGTAAGAGGGGGTCAAGGCACTGAAGCTTTCTTT,CSVVRGGQGTEAFF
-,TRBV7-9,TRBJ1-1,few,TGTGCCAGCAGCTACCCTCAGCGAAACACTGAAGCTTTCTTT,CASSYPQRNTEAFF
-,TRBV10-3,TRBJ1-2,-,TGTGCCATCAGTGTTCGAGTGGAGGACTATGGCTACACCTTC,CAISVRVEDYGYTF
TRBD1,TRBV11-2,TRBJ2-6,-,TGTGCCAGCAGCTTCCCACAGGGGGCAGGGGCCAACGTCCTGACTTTC,CASSFPQGAGANVLTF
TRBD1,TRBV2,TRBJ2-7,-,TGTGCCAGTACCGGGACAGGGACCTACGAGCAGTACTTC,CASTGTGTYEQYF
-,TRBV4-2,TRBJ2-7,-,TGTGCCAGCAGCCAAGACAGGGAAATTTCCTACGAGCAGTACTTC,CASSQDREISYEQYF
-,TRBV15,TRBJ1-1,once,TGTGCCACCAGCAGAGGAACAGGTGAAGCTTTCTTT,CATSRGTGEAFF